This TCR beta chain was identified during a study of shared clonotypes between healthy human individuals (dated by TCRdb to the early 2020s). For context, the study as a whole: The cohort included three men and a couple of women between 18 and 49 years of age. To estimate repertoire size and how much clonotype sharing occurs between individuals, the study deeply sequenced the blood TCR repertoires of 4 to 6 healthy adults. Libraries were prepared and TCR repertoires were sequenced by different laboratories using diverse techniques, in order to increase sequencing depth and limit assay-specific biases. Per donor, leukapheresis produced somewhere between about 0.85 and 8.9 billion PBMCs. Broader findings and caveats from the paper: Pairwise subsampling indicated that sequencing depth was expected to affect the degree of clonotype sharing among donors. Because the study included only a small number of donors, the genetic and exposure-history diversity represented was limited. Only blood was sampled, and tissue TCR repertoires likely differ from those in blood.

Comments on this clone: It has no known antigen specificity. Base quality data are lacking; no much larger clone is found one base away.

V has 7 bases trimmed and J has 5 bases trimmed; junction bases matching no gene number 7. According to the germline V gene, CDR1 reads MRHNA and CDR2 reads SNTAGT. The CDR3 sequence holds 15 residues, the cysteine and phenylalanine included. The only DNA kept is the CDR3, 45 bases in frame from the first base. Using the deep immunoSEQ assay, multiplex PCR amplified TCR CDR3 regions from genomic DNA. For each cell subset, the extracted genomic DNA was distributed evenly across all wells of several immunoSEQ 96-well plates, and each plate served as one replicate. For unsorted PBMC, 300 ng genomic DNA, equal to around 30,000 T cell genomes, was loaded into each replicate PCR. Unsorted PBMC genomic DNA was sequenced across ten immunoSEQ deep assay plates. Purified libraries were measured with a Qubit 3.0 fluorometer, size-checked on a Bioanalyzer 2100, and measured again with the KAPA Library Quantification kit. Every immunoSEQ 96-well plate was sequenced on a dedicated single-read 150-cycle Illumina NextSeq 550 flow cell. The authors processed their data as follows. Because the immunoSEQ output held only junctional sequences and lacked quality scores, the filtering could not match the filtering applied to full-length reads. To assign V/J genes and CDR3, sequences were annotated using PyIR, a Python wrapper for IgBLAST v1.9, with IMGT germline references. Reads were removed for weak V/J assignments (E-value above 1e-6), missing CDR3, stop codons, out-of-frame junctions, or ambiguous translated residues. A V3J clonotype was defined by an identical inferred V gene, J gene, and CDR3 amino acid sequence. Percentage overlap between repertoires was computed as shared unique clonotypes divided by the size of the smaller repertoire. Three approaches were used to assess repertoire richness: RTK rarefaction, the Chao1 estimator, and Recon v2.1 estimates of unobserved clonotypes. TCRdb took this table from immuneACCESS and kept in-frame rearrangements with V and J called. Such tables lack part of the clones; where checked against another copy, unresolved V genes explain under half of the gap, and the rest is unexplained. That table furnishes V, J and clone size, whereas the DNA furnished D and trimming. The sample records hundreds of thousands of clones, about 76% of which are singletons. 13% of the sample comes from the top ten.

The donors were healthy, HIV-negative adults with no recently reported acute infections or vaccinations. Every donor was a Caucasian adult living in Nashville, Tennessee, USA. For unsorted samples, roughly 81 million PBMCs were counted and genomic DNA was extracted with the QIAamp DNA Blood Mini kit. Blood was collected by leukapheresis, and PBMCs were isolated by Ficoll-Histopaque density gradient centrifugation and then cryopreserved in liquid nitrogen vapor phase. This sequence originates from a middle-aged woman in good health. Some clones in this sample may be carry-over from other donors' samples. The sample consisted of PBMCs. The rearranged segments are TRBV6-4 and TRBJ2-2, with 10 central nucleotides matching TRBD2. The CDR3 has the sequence CASKSGTSETGELFF. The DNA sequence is TGTGCCAGCAAGTCCGGGACTAGCGAGACCGGGGAGCTGTTTTTT.